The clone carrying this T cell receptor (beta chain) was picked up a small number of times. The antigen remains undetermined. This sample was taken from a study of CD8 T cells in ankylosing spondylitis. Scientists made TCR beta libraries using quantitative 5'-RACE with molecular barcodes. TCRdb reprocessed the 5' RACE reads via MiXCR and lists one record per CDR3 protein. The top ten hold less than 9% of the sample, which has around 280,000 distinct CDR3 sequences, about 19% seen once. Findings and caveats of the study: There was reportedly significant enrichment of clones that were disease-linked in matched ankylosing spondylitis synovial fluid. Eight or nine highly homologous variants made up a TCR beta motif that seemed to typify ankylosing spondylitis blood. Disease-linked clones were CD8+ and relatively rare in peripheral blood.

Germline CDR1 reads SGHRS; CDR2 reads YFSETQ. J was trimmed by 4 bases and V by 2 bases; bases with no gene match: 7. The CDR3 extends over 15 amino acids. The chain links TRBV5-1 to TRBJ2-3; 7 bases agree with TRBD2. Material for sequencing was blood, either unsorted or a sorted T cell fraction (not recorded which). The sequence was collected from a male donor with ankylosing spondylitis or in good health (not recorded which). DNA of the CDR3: TGCGCCAGCAGCTTCGCGGGAGAGGTCGCAGATACGCAGTATTTT. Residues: CASSFAGEVADTQYF.